Listed below are T cell receptor beta chains from one sample, sequenced in a study of T cells after yellow fever vaccination. TCRdb called the 5' RACE reads again in MiXCR, with one record for every CDR3 protein. The sample lists 450,000 to 650,000 distinct CDR3 sequences, approximately 13% occurring once. The source material was PBMCs, sampled on the day of the yellow fever booster vaccination. These receptors were collected from a man aged 25-45 years who received the YFV17D yellow fever vaccine. The CDR3 runs from the conserved cysteine through the conserved F or W.

V gene | CDR3 protein
TRBV27 | CASSYRGRLPEQFF
TRBV19 | CASSRSRDHTDTQYF
TRBV7-6 | CASSLGAGGVDGELFF
TRBV5-1 | CASSSRTGGGIYEQYF
TRBV5-5 | CASSRGGRAEYGYTF
TRBV20-1 | CSAPPGGMTGELFF
TRBV4-3 | CASSQVQGNTQYF
TRBV3-1 | CASSHHQAVPETQYF
TRBV5-1 | CASRGAGVQQYF
TRBV19 | CASSDYLVDNEQFF
TRBV20-1 | CSASAQGYQETQYF
TRBV18 | CASLPNNEGRSYNSPLHF
TRBV7-9 | CASERQENTEAFF
TRBV15 | CATSSYNRGEGAFF
TRBV12-3/TRBV12-4 | CASSLIAQGSNEQFF
TRBV28 | CASSFNLAGYQETQYF
TRBV2 | CASSEEVLAGDNEQFF
TRBV4-1 | CASSQTAAREALSSYNEQFF
TRBV12-3/TRBV12-4 | CASSGDRVSNQPQHF
TRBV3-1 | CASSQDSGHQETQYF
TRBV10-3 | CAIRLAGTDTQYF
TRBV27 | CASSFSAKGEQFF
TRBV30 | CAWSVGLANEQFF
TRBV10-3 | CAISGTASGEQFF
TRBV6-1 | CASSEGVGPYNEQFF
TRBV19 | CASGGSTGGYNEQFF
TRBV20-1 | CSASSPERGETQYF
TRBV20-1 | CSAMAAADTQYF
TRBV12-3/TRBV12-4 | CASSTSGVNTEAFF
TRBV9 | CASSARPTTLSTDTQYF
TRBV20-1 | CSARVPGTSQETQYF
TRBV10-3 | CAISRDSSNQPQHF
TRBV12-3/TRBV12-4 | CASSRTSGNSYEQYF
TRBV20-1 | CSARLADARRSTDTQYF
TRBV28 | CASSTRVYSTDTQYF
TRBV14 | CASSQDVKTALSGANVLTF
TRBV30 | CAWSVEGGIDTQYF
TRBV20-1 | CSARQLYEQYF
TRBV9 | CASSAPSGVFTSTDTQYF
TRBV5-1 | CASSLGQGALGYTF
TRBV5-1 | CASSTRQHPDEKLFF
TRBV6-2/TRBV6-3 | CASSYMGGPVETQYF
TRBV5-1 | CASSLERLAGYEQYF
TRBV3-1 | CASSQAGYGYTF
TRBV6-2/TRBV6-3 | CASSRLAGPSTDTQYF
TRBV5-1 | CASSLASTSYEQYF
TRBV5-1 | CASSSDLLAGSYNEQFF
TRBV10-3 | CAISDARFHHNEQFF
TRBV5-1 | CASSFSPSSGSHEQYF